This TCR beta chain is drawn from a study of cytomegalovirus exposure and HLA in healthy donors (dated by TCRdb to the late 2010s). Regarding the research as a whole: An earlier analysis of approximately 550 of the donors reported 250 to 350 Gb of sequence data and about 100 million unique TCR beta sequences from about 180 million T cells. About 320 gigabases of sequencing data and approximately 93 million unique TCR sequences were included in an early release covering about 700 HLA-typed donors. All discovery cohort repertoires had been generated using a single sequencing platform. Of the 350 to 450 genotyped donors, 70% to 90% were placed in the genetic ancestry cluster associated with self-reported Caucasian donors. Class I and class II HLA loci were covered by the typing at four-digit resolution. The study aimed to test whether cataloging public T cell receptors could reveal signatures of past pathogen exposure. Across about 380 genotyped donors of the cohort, an average of roughly 230,000 unique TCR beta nucleotide sequences per donor were sequenced, and 15% to 20% of those sequences were non-productive. In a later genetic analysis, genome-wide SNP genotypes for about 60% of the 666 donors were used, and that subset was treated as a discovery cohort. The study combined high-throughput TCR immunosequencing, statistical association of individual TCRs with disease status, and machine learning to predict cytomegalovirus infection status. Typing coverage varied by locus: roughly 629-630 donors for A, B, C, DRB1 and DQB1; approximately 500 for DQA1; some 610 for DPA1; about 450 for DPB1. In the later analysis, no new phenotypic data were used to find candidate immune exposures; instead, reliance was placed on TCR beta sequences and their occurrence across donors. Donor age, sex, ethnicity and CMV serostatus were collected together with the repertoire data. The T cell repertoires of around 670 subjects were profiled by immunosequencing and related to cytomegalovirus serostatus. To study patterns of TCR occurrence, a later analysis re-analyzed previously published TCR beta repertoires from just over 650 donors and added high-resolution HLA genotyping. Besides the first cohort of more than 650 subjects, a separate validation cohort made up of 90 to 150 different subjects was used. An earlier analysis of a few hundred of the donors applied high-throughput TCR beta sequencing to assess whether each TCR beta V gene segment acted as functional or pseudogenic. About five DR-DQ haplotypes were handled as single units for association and clustering, since linkage in the cohort was strong. General conclusions and limits of the study: The authors suggested that the approach could potentially be generalized to other disease states and immunological phenotypes. A further reported finding was that TCR beta sequences accurately predicted the HLA-A and HLA-B alleles for most subjects in the first cohort. In vitro tests confirmed that a few of the cytomegalovirus-associated TCR beta chains recognize cytomegalovirus antigens. CMV serostatus was the only immune exposure information available for the cohort. While some public TCRs were present in many individuals, most TCR sequences turned up only very rarely across donors. At a false discovery rate of 0.05, a later analysis linked about 16,000 TCR beta sequences to specific HLA alleles. In a later analysis, HLA-associated TCR beta chains showed more clonal expansion and lower generation probabilities than non-associated chains that were equally common. The study listed 164 TCR beta chains as associated with cytomegalovirus. Correlated functional status among segregating V segments might reflect linkage disequilibrium, but an unknown experimental factor could not be ruled out. The classifier was reported to diagnose cytomegalovirus status with high specificity and sensitivity in both the original and validation cohorts. A cluster of highly shared sequence variants was judged likely to be a technical artifact of the sequencing pipeline. Roughly uniform sequencing depth across donors was assumed in presence/absence analyses, although this assumption may not hold. Because counts were too low, roughly 16 rarely observed V segments, including chromosome 9 orphons, were excluded from the earlier analysis of roughly 580 of the donors. In a later analysis, the rate of TCR association differed among HLA loci, with DRB1 alleles having the most associated TCRs and HLA-C alleles having the fewest. In a later analysis, several top co-occurrence clusters were reported to appear linked to parvovirus B19, influenza, CMV and Epstein-Barr virus. Strong co-occurrence of HLA alleles, especially DR and DQ, made assigning TCR associations to individual alleles difficult. In a later genetic analysis, fewer N-insertions in productive TCRs were reported among donors in an Asian-associated ancestry cluster than the approximately 710-donor mean. A later analysis found that most CMV-associated TCR beta chains appeared HLA-restricted, with HLA associations seemingly driven largely by CMV exposure. Because some donors lacked HLA typing at each locus, the association tests relied only on the typed subset. Some IMGT-functional V segments, including TRBV6-2 and TRBV6-3, could not be told apart with the 87-base-pair reads, so those segments were excluded. An earlier analysis of approximately 500 of the donors showed that most TCR beta V segments appeared in productive rearrangements either about 90% or about 30% of the time, which broadly matched IMGT annotations. V-gene and J-gene trimming of TCR beta chains was associated with a missense DCLRE1C variant in a later genetic analysis, and the association was replicated in an independent cohort. In this cohort, only TCR beta chains were sequenced, and detectable features were limited by the absence of alpha or paired-chain data.

The cohort consisted of 600 to 750 healthy bone marrow donors. Cohort members were all nominally healthy when sampled, although unrecorded immune exposures were likely present. The donor tested CMV seropositive, placing the donor among the approximately 290 seropositive members of the cohort. Every donor gave a peripheral blood sample, and the peripheral blood mononuclear cells from that sample were used for TCR beta sequencing. The Qiagen DNeasy Blood Extraction Kit was used to extract genomic DNA from the blood cell samples. The cysteine opens and the phenylalanine closes a CDR3 of 15 amino acids. Of all the DNA, just the CDR3 is kept, 45 bases in frame from base 1. The germline V gene (reference sequence) yields GTSNPN for CDR1 and SVGIG for CDR2. V has 8 bases trimmed and J has 10 bases trimmed; junction bases matching no gene number 16. Libraries were built with the immunoSEQ multiplex PCR assay. The multiplex PCR relied on a mix of 60 forward primers for TCR Vbeta segments and 13 reverse primers for TCR Jbeta segments. A multiplex PCR assay on genomic DNA amplified the CDR3 region of rearranged TCR beta genes. On the Illumina HiSeq System, the amplified TCR beta libraries were sequenced as 87-base-pair reads. As for the authors' bioinformatics: A later analysis counted some 80 million unique TCR beta chains across the 550 to 800 repertoires, and some 12 million of these chains were shared by at least two donors. A nearest-neighbor algorithm error-corrected the raw reads and collapsed the reads into unique sequences, merging closely related sequences to remove PCR and sequencing errors. V, D and J gene segments were assigned by aligning CDR3 sequences to IMGT reference sequences. For a sequence to be retained, a match of at least six nucleotides to both a V gene segment and a J gene segment was required. A rearrangement was called productive if the CDR3 had no stop codons and remained in frame with V and J, and every other rearrangement was called non-productive. CDR3 was defined by IMGT convention, running from the second conserved V-encoded cysteine to the conserved J-encoded phenylalanine. The earlier analysis of about 590 of the donors excluded sequences that lacked an unambiguous match to a single V gene segment. An earlier analysis of 450 to 650 of the donors called V segments functional above 56.7% productive rearrangements and segregating when the between-donor standard deviation exceeded 5%. A statistical classification framework was developed to diagnose cytomegalovirus status using the catalog of TCR beta chain sequences. A later analysis assigned V and J genes by comparing TCR nucleotide sequences with IMGT/GENE-DB human TR gene sequences. Using the TCRdist pipeline, a later analysis assigned CDR3 sequences along with most-parsimonious VDJ recombination scenarios. In a later analysis, each TCR beta chain was defined by its CDR3 amino acid sequence together with its V-gene family, and reads without a unique V-gene family were excluded. To address suspected cross-contamination and a sequencing artifact, a later analysis removed some 620 highly shared, low-generation-probability nucleotide sequences. In a later analysis, a clonal expansion index was calculated for each public chain from normalized within-repertoire ranks of inferred template counts. A later analysis computed generation probabilities with a VDJ recombination model fitted to out-of-frame rearrangements, and checked the results against IGoR. Hypergeometric tests were used in a later analysis to score TCR-TCR, TCR-HLA and TCR-CMV co-occurrence, with a repertoire-size bias correction applied to the TCR pairs. In a later analysis, false discovery rates were estimated by permuting HLA or CMV assignments 20 times. In a later analysis, co-occurring TCRs were grouped with DBSCAN, and TCRdist sequence similarity was added when clustering was performed within HLA-allele-positive subsets. Co-occurrence clustering excluded repertoires with fewer than 30,000 or more than 120,000 public chains, plus five with anomalous nucleotide sharing. Imported from immuneACCESS, the table was reduced by TCRdb to in-frame sequences with V and J called. These copies leave out some clones; in studies compared against another copy, an unresolved V gene accounts for under half, and the cause of the remainder is not known. V and J calls plus clone size are reproduced from that table; the DNA served to infer D and trimming. The sample includes 170,000 or so clones, with roughly 78% observed a single time. The ten largest clones add up to 1% of the sample.

Of note for this clone: Its specific antigen is unknown. Per-base quality was not reported, and no clone a single base away is much larger than it.

This sequence uses TRBV30 and TRBJ1-4; TRBD1 fits 10 bases in the junction. The source is a woman in her forties or fifties in good health and CMV-seropositive. The sample was PBMCs. The sequenced DNA is TGTGCCGGGACAATTTCGAGGGGACAGGGGATAAAACTGTTTTTT. This gives the protein CAGTISRGQGIKLFF.